This TCR beta chain was captured by sequencing in a study of blood T cell repertoires in COVID-19. Study background: Researchers got acute and convalescent COVID-19 samples from the United States, Italy and Spain.

CDR3 length equals 15 residues. V shed 6 bases, J shed 4 bases, and the junction held 7 bases outside the gene matches. The V gene's germline CDR1 is SGHTA and CDR2 FQGTGA. TCRdb keeps only in-frame clones here, not all; method: immunoSEQ multiplex PCR. This table has about 140,000 clones, about four fifths appearing once. V is TRBV7-3 and J is TRBJ2-1; 9 bases are shared with TRBD2. The source of this sequence is a man aged 25 to 40 with COVID-19, enrolled during active disease. The sample comprised peripheral blood. CDR3 nucleotides: TGTGCCAGCAGGATGGGGCGGGAGGGGTACAATGAGCAGTTCTTC. Translating it yields CASRMGREGYNEQFF.